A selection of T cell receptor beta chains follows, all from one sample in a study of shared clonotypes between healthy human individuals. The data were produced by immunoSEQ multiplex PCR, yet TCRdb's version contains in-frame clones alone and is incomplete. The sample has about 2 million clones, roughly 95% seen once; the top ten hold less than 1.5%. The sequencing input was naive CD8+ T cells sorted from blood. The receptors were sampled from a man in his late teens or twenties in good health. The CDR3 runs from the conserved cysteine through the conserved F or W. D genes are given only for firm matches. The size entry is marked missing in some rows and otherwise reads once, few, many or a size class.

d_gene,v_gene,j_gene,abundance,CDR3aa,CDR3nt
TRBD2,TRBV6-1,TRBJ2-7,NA,CATEGNLAGYEQYF,TGTGCCACCGAAGGAAATCTAGCGGGCTACGAGCAGTACTTC
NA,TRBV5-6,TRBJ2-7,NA,CASSADSYEQYF,TGTGCCAGCAGCGCCGACAGCTACGAGCAGTACTTC
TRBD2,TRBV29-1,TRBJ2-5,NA,CSVEPLASGILGETQYF,TGCAGCGTTGAACCCTTAGCTAGCGGGATCCTTGGGGAGACCCAGTACTTC
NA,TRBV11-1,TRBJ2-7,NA,CASSLPGAYEQYF,TGTGCCAGCAGCTTACCGGGGGCCTACGAGCAGTACTTC
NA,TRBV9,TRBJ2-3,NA,CASSVADWGLGTDTQYF,TGTGCCAGCAGCGTAGCTGACTGGGGGCTTGGCACAGATACGCAGTATTTT
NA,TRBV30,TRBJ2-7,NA,CAWSVPTSYEQYF,TGTGCCTGGAGTGTACCCACCTCCTACGAGCAGTACTTC
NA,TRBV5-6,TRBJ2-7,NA,CASSPRSSYEQYF,TGTGCCAGCAGCCCGAGGAGCTCCTACGAGCAGTACTTC
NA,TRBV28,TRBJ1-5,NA,CASSGLGQRDQPQHF,TGTGCCAGCAGTGGCCTTGGGCAGAGAGATCAGCCCCAGCATTTT
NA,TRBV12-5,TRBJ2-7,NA,CASGLGSYEQYF,TGTGCTAGTGGTTTGGGGTCCTACGAGCAGTACTTC
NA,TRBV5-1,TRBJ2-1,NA,CASSLTSNNEQFF,TGCGCCAGCAGCTTGACTAGTAACAATGAGCAGTTCTTC
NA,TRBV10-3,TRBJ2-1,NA,CAIFGGHEQFF,TGTGCCATCTTTGGGGGGCATGAGCAGTTCTTC
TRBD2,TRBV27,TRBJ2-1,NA,CASSLGLAGGPYNEQFF,TGTGCCAGCAGTTTAGGGCTAGCGGGAGGGCCTTACAATGAGCAGTTCTTC
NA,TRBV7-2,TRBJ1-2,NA,CASSLFLLNYGYTF,TGTGCCAGCAGCTTGTTTCTCCTTAACTATGGCTACACCTTC
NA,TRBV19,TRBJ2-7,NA,CASSSTWTPHEDDEQYF,TGTGCCAGTAGTTCAACGTGGACCCCCCATGAGGACGACGAGCAGTACTTC
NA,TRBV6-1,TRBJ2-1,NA,CASSELGGDGAYNEQFF,TGTGCCAGCAGTGAGTTGGGCGGGGATGGGGCTTACAATGAGCAGTTCTTC
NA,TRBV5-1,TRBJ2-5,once,CASSSFGRMETQYF,TGCGCCAGCAGCTCCTTCGGCAGAATGGAGACCCAGTACTTC
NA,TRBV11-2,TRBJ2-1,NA,CASSLVGGYNEQFF,TGTGCCAGCAGCTTAGTTGGGGGGTACAATGAGCAGTTCTTC
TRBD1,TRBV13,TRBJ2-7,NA,CASSTDRGPVEQYF,TGTGCCAGCAGCACCGACAGGGGACCGGTCGAGCAGTACTTC
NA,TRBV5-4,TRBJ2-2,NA,CASSFEWSGNTGELFF,TGTGCCAGCAGCTTCGAATGGAGCGGGAACACCGGGGAGCTGTTTTTT
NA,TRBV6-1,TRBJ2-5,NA,CASTGTAAQETQYF,TGTGCCAGCACCGGGACTGCGGCCCAAGAGACCCAGTACTTC
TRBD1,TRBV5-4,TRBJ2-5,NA,CASSGWDRGQETQYF,TGTGCCAGCAGCGGCTGGGACAGGGGGCAAGAGACCCAGTACTTC
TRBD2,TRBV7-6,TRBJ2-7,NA,CASSPQREKTYEQYF,TGTGCCAGCAGCCCTCAGCGGGAGAAAACCTACGAGCAGTACTTC
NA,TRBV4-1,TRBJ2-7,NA,CASSQIDGSPDEQYF,TGCGCCAGCAGCCAGATAGACGGGTCCCCGGACGAGCAGTACTTC
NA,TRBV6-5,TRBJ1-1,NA,CASSYRGEGTEAFF,TGTGCCAGCAGTTACAGGGGAGAGGGCACTGAAGCTTTCTTT
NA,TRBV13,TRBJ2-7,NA,CASSARGGRIHEQYF,TGTGCCAGCAGCGCCAGGGGGGGACGGATACACGAGCAGTACTTC
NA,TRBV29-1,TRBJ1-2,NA,CSVESGTYGYTF,TGCAGCGTTGAATCGGGCACCTATGGCTACACCTTC